This T cell receptor (beta chain) was sequenced during a study of T cells in Graves' hyperthyroidism and ophthalmopathy. This clonotype has at least ten counts. The investigators amplified TCR beta CDR3 regions from RNA transcripts. The TCR CDR3 was amplified in a first-round RT-PCR using the HTBI primer set. TCRdb independently ran MiXCR on the multiplex PCR reads; one entry per CDR3 protein. This sample has approximately 720,000 distinct CDR3 sequences; 18% occur once, and the top ten carry over 15%. Germline V CDR1 and CDR2: DFQATT, SNEGSKA (reference sequence). Trimming left V 6 bases short and J 2 bases short, with 12 bases between. The CDR3 is 13 residues long.

The clonotype comes from a woman aged 50 to 65 with Graves' hyperthyroidism that later progressed to Graves' ophthalmopathy. The genes are TRBV20-1 and TRBJ2-3, with D perhaps matching TRBD2 (5 bases). Sequenced: blood. DNA for the CDR3: TGCAGTGCAACCAGCGGCTCCACAGATACGCAGTATTTT. This translates into CSATSGSTDTQYF.